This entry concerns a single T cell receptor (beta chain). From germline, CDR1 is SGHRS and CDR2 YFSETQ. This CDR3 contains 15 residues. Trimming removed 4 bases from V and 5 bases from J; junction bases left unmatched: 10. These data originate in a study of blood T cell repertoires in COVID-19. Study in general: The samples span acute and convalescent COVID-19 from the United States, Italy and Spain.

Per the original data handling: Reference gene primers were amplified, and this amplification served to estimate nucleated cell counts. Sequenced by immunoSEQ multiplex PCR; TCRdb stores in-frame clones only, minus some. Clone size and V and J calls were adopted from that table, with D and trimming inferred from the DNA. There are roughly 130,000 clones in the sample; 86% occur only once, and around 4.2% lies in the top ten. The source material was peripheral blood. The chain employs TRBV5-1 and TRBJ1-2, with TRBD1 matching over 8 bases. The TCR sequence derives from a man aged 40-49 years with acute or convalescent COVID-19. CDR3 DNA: TGCGCCAGCAGCCCATCGACAGGGGCGGCGTATGGCTACACCTTC. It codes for CASSPSTGAAYGYTF.